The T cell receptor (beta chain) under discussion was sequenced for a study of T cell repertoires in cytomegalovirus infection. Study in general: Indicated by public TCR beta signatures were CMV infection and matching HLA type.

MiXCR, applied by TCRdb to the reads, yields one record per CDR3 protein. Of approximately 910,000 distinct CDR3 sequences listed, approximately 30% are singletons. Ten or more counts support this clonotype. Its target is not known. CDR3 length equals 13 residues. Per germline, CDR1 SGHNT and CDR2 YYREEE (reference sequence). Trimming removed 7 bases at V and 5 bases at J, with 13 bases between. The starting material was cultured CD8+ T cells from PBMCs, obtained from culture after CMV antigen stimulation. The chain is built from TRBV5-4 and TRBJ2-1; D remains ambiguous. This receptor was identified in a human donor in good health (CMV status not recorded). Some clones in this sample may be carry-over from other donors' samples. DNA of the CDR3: TGTGCCAGCCTCGACAAGGCACACAATGAGCAGTTCTTC. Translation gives CASLDKAHNEQFF.